The present TCR beta chain was sequenced within a study of T cell repertoires in cytomegalovirus infection. Study at large: Epitope selection comprised recently identified HLA-C-restricted CMV epitopes and well-studied HLA-B-restricted CMV epitopes. Both a matching HLA type and CMV infection were indicated by public TCR beta signatures. Study outcomes and limitations: Dominant in the ex vivo response were TCR beta clonotypes restricted by HLA-C and specific for CMV.

This clonotype was recorded many times. Its antigen is unknown. MiXCR, applied by TCRdb to the reads, yields one record per CDR3 protein. The data hold a few hundred thousand distinct CDR3 sequences, with 25% to 35% observed a single time. V gave up 4 bases and J gave up 2 bases, with 9 bases separating them. CDR3 length equals 14 residues. Per the germline V gene, CDR1 is SGHVS and CDR2 is FQNEAQ. This chain links TRBV7-8 with TRBJ1-5, with no clear D. The source of this sequence is a human donor in good health (CMV status not recorded). Some clones in this sample may be carry-over from other donors' samples. Material: cultured PBMCs, obtained from culture after CMV antigen stimulation. The chain's CDR3 is CASSYGPRNQPQHF. The CDR3 region has the DNA TGTGCCAGCAGCTACGGGCCACGCAATCAGCCCCAGCATTTT. The whole variable domain, remainder taken from reference TRBV7-8 and TRBJ1-5, is GAGVSQSPRYKVAKRGQDVALRCDPISGHVSLFWYQQALGQGPEFLTYFQNEAQLDKSGLPSDRFFAERPEGSVSTLKIQRTQQEDSAVYLCASSYGPRNQPQHFGDGTRLSIL.